One and the same sample provided the 14 T cell receptor beta chains below, sequenced in a study of a mutant IDH1 vaccine in newly diagnosed glioma. Time point noted: baseline, week 1 (first vaccination visit). The treatment was: pre-vaccination baseline after standard-of-care therapy. This table comes from immunoSEQ multiplex PCR, and its TCRdb copy is limited to in-frame clones, with some not included. The data contain tens of thousands of clones, about 86% of them singletons. Material: peripheral blood mononuclear cells (PBMCs), obtained from a glioma patient treated with radiotherapy, temozolomide or both. Receptors originate from a woman between 18 and 30 years old with glioma. Some clones in this sample may be carry-over from other donors' samples.

V gene TRBV19 combines with J gene TRBJ2-5; tentatively, D is TRBD2 (5 bases). The V end was cut by 6 bases, the J end by 4 bases, with 6 bases between. This CDR3 contains 11 residues. From germline, CDR1 is LNHDA and CDR2 SQIVND (reference sequence). The CDR3 DNA is TGTGCCAGTAGCAGCGGAGAGACCCAGTACTTC. Amino acids: CASSSGETQYF.

The chain combines TRBV18 with TRBJ2-7; no clear D gene. Germline V lookup: CDR1 KGHSH, CDR2 LQKENI. Trimming took off 2 bases at V and 6 bases at J, with 11 bases between the two ends. The CDR3 is made up of 13 amino acids. In DNA form, the CDR3 reads TGTGCCAGCTCACCATCGTCTGGGGTCGAGCAGTACTTC. The encoded protein is CASSPSSGVEQYF.

V usage is TRBV7-2 and J usage is TRBJ2-3; TRBD2 matches 7 bases. The CDR3 is made up of 12 amino acids. Germline V gene sequence: CDR1 SGHTA, CDR2 FQGNSA. Trimming removed 5 bases from V and 10 bases from J; junction bases left unmatched: 6. The CDR3 coding sequence is TGTGCCAGCAGCCGCGGGAGCCAAGCGCAGTATTTT. Translating it yields CASSRGSQAQYF.

The chain links TRBV7-2 to TRBJ2-7; D remains unclear. The CDR3 sequence is 14 residues long. V lost 5 bases, J lost 0 bases, and 11 bases lay in between. CDR1 is SGHTA, CDR2 FQGNSA, per germline. The CDR3 loop is CASSPAPNSYEQYF. In nucleotides, the CDR3 is TGTGCCAGCAGCCCCGCCCCGAACTCCTACGAGCAGTACTTC.

CDR3 in DNA: TGTGCCAGTAGTATATTGACGCCAGGCAATCAGCCCCAGCATTTT. The encoded protein is CASSILTPGNQPQHF. The rearrangement joins TRBV19 to TRBJ1-5; D is uncertain. This CDR3 has 15 amino acids. Trimming left V 2 bases short and J 2 bases short, with 10 bases between. Germline values: CDR1 LNHDA, CDR2 SQIVND (reference sequence).

The chain couples TRBV5-1 to TRBJ2-1; 8 bases line up with TRBD1. The CDR3 covers 14 residues. Unmatched junction bases numbered 9, after V lost 3 bases and J lost 10 bases. Germline V gene lookup returns CDR1 SGHRS and CDR2 YFSETQ. The DNA of the CDR3 is TGCGCCAGCAGCTACGGACAGGGAAGCGGGGAGCAGTTCTTC. Its translation is CASSYGQGSGEQFF.

This chain connects TRBV6-1 to TRBJ2-5, with 10 bases aligning to TRBD2. Germline-derived CDR1 and CDR2 are MNHNS and SASEGT. The CDR3 consists of 15 residues. V gave up 2 bases and J gave up 2 bases; unmatched junction bases: 2. CDR3 bases: TGTGCCAGCAGTGAAATAGCGGGGGGTCAAGAGACCCAGTACTTC. Protein sequence: CASSEIAGGQETQYF.

The rearrangement uses TRBV7-9 and TRBJ2-2; D unclear. The CDR3 extends over 14 amino acids. Germline-derived CDR1 and CDR2 are SEHNR and FQNEAQ (reference sequence). Trimming removed 1 base from V and 5 bases from J, with 8 bases in between. The CDR3 coding sequence is TGTGCCAGCAGCTTAGAGTTGGAGACCGGGGAGCTGTTTTTT. Residues: CASSLELETGELFF. Supplemented by reference TRBV7-9 and TRBJ2-2, the full variable domain reads DTGVSQNPRHKITKRGQNVTFRCDPISEHNRLYWYRQTLGQGPEFLTYFQNEAQLEKSRLLSDRFSAERPKGSFSTLEIQRTEQGDSAMYLCASSLELETGELFFGEGSRLTVL.

This chain links TRBV29-1 with TRBJ2-3; the match to TRBD2 covers 8 bases. CDR3 size: 14 residues. Germline lookup yields CDR1 SQVTM and CDR2 ANQGSEA. V shed 4 bases, J shed 4 bases, and the junction held 7 bases outside the gene matches. CDR3 DNA sequence: TGCAGCGTTGGGGGCGGGGGGAGAGCAGATACGCAGTATTTT. This gives the protein CSVGGGGRADTQYF.

V usage is TRBV25-1 and J usage is TRBJ2-3; 8 bases agree with TRBD1. CDR3 length equals 15 residues. Looked up from germline, CDR1 is MGHDK and CDR2 is SYGVNS. Trimming at V came to 6 bases and at J to 5 bases, leaving 10 bases not matched to a gene. The CDR3 region is CASSKQGAMGDTQYF. CDR3 DNA sequence: TGTGCCAGCAGCAAGCAGGGGGCGATGGGAGATACGCAGTATTTT.

The chain recombines TRBV2 with TRBJ1-5; no firm D call. The CDR3 has 13 amino acids. The germline gives CDR1 SNHLY, CDR2 FYNNEI. The ends were cut back, 8 bases at V and 0 bases at J, with 8 bases in the middle. CDR3 nucleotide sequence: TGTGCCAGCGGGTCTGATAGCAATCAGCCCCAGCATTTT. It yields the protein CASGSDSNQPQHF.

The V and J genes are TRBV27 and TRBJ2-2; D could derive from TRBD1 or TRBD2 (7 bases each). The CDR3 runs to 17 residues. Germline assignment: CDR1 MNHEY and CDR2 SMNVEV (reference sequence). Trimming shortened V by 6 bases and J by 3 bases, and 20 bases separated the two germline ends. CDR3 nucleotide sequence: TGTGCCAGCAGCCGCAGGGGGGGGGCCCAGGACACCGGGGAGCTGTTTTTT. Translating gives CASSRRGGAQDTGELFF.

The chain combines TRBV11-2 with TRBJ2-5; D gene uncertain. Germline CDR1 SGHAT, CDR2 FQNNGV. V lost 7 bases to trimming and J lost 3 bases, with 15 bases between them. CDR3 length: 14 amino acids. This CDR3 is CASNSWASEETQYF. CDR3 sequence (DNA): TGTGCCAGCAACTCGTGGGCTTCTGAAGAGACCCAGTACTTC.

This clone was counted once. The gene calls are TRBV29-1 and TRBJ2-7; tentative D call: TRBD2 (6 bases). CDR3 length equals 13 residues. Trimming took off 3 bases at V and 3 bases at J, with 12 bases between the two ends. The germline V gene encodes CDR1 SQVTM and CDR2 ANQGSEA. CDR3 DNA sequence: TGCAGCGTTGATGGGGGGACCCTCTACGAGCAGTACTTC. This translates into CSVDGGTLYEQYF.